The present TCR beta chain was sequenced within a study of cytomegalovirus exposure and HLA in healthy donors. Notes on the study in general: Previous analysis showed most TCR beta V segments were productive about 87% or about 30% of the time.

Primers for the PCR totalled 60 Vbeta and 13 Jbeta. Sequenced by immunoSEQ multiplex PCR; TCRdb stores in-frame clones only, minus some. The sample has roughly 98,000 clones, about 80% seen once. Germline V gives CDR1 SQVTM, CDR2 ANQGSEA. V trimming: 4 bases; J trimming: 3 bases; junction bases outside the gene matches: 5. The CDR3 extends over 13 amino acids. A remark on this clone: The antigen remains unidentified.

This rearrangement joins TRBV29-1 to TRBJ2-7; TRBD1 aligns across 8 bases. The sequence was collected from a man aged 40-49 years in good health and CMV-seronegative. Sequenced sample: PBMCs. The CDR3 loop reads CSVVRTGHYEQYF. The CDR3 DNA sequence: TGCAGCGTTGTGCGGACAGGGCACTACGAGCAGTACTTC.